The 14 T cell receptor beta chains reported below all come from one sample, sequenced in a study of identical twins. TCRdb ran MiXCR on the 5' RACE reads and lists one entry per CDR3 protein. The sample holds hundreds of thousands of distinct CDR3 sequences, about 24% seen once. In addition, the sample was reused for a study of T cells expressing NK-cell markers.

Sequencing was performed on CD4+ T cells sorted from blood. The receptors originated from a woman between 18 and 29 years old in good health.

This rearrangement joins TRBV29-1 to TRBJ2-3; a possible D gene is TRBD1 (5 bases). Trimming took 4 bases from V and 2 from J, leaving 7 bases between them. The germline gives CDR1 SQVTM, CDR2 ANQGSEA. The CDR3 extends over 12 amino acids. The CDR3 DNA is TGCAGCGTTGTCAGGGACACAGATACGCAGTATTTT. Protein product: CSVVRDTDTQYF.

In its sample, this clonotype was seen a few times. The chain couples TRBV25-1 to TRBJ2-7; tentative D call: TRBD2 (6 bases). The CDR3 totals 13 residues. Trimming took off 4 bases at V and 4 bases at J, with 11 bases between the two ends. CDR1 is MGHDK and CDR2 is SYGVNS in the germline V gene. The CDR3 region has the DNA TGTGCCAGCAGTGTACCCGGGACTTACGAGCAGTACTTC. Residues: CASSVPGTYEQYF.

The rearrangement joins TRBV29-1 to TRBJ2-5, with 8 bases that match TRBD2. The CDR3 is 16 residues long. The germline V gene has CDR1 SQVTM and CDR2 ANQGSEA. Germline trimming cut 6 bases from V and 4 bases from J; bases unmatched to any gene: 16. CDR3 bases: TGCAGCGTGGGGGGCAGGGGAGCGGGAGTACCAGAGACCCAGTACTTC. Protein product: CSVGGRGAGVPETQYF.

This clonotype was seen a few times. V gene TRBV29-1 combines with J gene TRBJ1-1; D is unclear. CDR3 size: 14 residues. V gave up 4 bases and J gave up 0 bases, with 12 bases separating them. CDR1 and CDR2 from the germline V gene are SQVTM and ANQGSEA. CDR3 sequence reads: CSVAAENMNTEAFF. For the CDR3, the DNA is TGCAGCGTTGCCGCGGAAAACATGAACACTGAAGCTTTCTTT.

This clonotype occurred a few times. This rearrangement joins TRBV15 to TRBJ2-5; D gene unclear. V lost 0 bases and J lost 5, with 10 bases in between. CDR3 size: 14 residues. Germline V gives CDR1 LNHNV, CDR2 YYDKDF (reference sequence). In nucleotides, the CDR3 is TGTGCCACCAGCAGAGAGGTGATAGGGGAGACCCAGTACTTC. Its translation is CATSREVIGETQYF.

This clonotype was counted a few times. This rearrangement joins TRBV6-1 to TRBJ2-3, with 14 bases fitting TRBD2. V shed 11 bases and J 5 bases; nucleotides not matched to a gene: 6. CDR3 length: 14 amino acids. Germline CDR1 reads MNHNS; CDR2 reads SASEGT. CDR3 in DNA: TGTGCCTCCAGACTAGCGGGGGGGAGAGATACGCAGTATTTT. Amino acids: CASRLAGGRDTQYF.

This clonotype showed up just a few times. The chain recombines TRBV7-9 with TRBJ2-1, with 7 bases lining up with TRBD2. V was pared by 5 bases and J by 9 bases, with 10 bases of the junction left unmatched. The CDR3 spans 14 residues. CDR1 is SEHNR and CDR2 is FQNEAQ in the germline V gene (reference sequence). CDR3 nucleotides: TGTGCCAGCAGCCCGGCTACTGGGGAGGGTGAGCAGTTCTTC. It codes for CASSPATGEGEQFF. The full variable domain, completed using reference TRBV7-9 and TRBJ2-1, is DTGVSQNPRHKITKRGQNVTFRCDPISEHNRLYWYRQTLGQGPEFLTYFQNEAQLEKSRLLSDRFSAERPKGSFSTLEIQRTEQGDSAMYLCASSPATGEGEQFFGPGTRLTVL.

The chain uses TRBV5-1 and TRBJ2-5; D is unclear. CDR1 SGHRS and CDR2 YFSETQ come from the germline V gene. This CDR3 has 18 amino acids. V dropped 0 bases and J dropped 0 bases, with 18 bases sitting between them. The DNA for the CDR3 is TGCGCCAGCAGCTTGGGGGCGTCGGCCTTCTGGTACCAAGAGACCCAGTACTTC. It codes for CASSLGASAFWYQETQYF.

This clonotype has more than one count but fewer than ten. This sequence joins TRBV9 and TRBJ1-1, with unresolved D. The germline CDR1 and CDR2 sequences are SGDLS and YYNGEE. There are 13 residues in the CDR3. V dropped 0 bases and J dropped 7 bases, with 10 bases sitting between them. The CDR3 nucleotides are TGTGCCAGCAGCGTAGATTTGGGGTTTGAAGCTTTCTTT. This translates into CASSVDLGFEAFF.

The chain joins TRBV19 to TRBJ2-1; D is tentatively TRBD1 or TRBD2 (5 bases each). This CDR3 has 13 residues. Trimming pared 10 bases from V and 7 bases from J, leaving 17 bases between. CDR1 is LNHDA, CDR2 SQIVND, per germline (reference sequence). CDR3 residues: CATLGTPRNEQFF. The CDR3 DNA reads TGTGCCACTTTAGGGACCCCCCGGAATGAGCAGTTCTTC.

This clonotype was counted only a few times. The CDR3 sequence: CSAGDRITGELFF. CDR3 in DNA: TGCAGTGCGGGGGACAGAATCACCGGGGAGCTGTTTTTT. The rearrangement joins TRBV20-1 to TRBJ2-2; TRBD1 matches 7 bases. CDR1 and CDR2 (germline): DFQATT, SNEGSKA (reference sequence). The CDR3 loop spans 13 amino acids. Trimming took 6 bases from V and 4 from J; bases not matched to a gene: 5.

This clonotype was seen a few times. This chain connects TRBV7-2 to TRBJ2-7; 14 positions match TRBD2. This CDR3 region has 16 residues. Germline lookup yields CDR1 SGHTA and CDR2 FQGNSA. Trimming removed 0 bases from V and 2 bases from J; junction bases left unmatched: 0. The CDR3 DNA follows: TGTGCCAGCAGCTTAGCGACTAGCGGGAGGGCCTACGAGCAGTACTTC. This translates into CASSLATSGRAYEQYF.

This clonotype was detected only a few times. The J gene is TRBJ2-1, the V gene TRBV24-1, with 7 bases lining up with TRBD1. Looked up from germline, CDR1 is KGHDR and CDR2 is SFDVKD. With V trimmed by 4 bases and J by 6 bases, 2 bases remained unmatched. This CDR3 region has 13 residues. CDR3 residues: CATSEGQFNEQFF. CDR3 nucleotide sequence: TGTGCCACCAGTGAGGGACAGTTCAATGAGCAGTTCTTC.

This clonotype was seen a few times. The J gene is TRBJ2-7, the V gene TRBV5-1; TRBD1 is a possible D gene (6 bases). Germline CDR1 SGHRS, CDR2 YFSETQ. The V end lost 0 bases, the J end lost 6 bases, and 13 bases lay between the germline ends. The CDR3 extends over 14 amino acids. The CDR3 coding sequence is TGCGCCAGCAGCTTGGCAGGGGCGACAGGCGAGCAGTACTTC. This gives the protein CASSLAGATGEQYF.